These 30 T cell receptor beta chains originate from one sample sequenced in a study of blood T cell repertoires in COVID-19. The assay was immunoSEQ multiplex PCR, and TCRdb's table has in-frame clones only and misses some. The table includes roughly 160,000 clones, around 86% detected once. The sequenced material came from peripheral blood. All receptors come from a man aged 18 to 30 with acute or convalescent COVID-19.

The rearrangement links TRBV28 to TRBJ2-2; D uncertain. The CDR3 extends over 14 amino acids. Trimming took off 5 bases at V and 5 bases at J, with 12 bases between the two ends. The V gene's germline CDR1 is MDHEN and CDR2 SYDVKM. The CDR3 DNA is TGTGCCAGCAGTCGCACAAGAACAACCGGGGAGCTGTTTTTT. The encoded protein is CASSRTRTTGELFF.

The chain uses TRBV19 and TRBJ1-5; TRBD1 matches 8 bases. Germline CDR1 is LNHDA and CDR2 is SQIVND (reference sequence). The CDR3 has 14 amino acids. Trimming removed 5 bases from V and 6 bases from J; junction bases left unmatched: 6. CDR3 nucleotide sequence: TGTGCCAGTAGTTCGGACAGGGATCTTCAGCCCCAGCATTTT. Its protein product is CASSSDRDLQPQHF.

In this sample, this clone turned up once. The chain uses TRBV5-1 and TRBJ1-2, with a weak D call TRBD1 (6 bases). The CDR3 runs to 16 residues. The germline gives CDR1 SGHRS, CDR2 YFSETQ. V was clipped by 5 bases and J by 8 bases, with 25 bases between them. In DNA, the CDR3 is TGCGCCAGCAGACAGGGCTCGACGGGCGCGGGTGAGGGCTACACCTTC. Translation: CASRQGSTGAGEGYTF.

CDR3 coding DNA: TGTGCCAGCAGCCGAGACTTGAACACTGAAGCTTTCTTT. Amino acid sequence: CASSRDLNTEAFF. The chain employs TRBV7-6 and TRBJ1-1; D remains ambiguous. V was clipped by 5 bases and J by 0 bases, with 7 bases between them. Germline CDR1 is SGHVS and CDR2 is FNYEAQ. This CDR3 spans 13 amino acids. Looking up the rest from reference TRBV7-6 and TRBJ1-1 gives the full variable domain: GAGVSQSPRYKVTKRGQDVALRCDPISGHVSLYWYRQALGQGPEFLTYFNYEAQQDKSGLPNDRFSAERPEGSISTLTIQRTEQRDSAMYRCASSRDLNTEAFFGQGTRLTVV.

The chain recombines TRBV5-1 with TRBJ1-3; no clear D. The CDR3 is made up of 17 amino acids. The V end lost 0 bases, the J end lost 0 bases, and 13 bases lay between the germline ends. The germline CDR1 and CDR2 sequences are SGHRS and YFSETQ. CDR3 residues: CASSLDALLYSGNTIYF. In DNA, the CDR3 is TGCGCCAGCAGCTTGGATGCATTACTTTACTCTGGAAACACCATATATTTT.

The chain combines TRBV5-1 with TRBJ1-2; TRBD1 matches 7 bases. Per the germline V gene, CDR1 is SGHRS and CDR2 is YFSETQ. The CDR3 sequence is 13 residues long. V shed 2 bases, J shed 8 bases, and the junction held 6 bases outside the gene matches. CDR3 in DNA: TGCGCCAGCAGCTTAGGACAGGTGGCCGGCTACACCTTC. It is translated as CASSLGQVAGYTF.

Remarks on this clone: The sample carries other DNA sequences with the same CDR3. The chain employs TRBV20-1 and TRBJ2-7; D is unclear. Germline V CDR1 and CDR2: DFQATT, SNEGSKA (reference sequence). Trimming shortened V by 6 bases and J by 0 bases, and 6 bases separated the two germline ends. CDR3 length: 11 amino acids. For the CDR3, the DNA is TGCAGTGCCTCCCTCTCCTACGAGCAGTACTTC. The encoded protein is CSASLSYEQYF.

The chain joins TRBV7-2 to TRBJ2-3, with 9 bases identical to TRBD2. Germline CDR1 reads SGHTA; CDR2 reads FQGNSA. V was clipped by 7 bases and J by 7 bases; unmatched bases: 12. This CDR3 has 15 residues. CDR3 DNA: TGTGCCAGCACCGGCGGCGGGGGGGGCTCGTATACGCAGTATTTT. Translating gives CASTGGGGGSYTQYF.

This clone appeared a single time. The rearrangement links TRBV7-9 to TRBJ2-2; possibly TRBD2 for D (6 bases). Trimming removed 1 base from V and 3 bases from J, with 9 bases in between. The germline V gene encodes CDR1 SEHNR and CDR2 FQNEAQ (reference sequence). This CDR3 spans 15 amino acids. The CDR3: CASSLVGDYTGELFF. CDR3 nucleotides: TGTGCCAGCAGCTTAGTGGGGGACTACACCGGGGAGCTGTTTTTT.

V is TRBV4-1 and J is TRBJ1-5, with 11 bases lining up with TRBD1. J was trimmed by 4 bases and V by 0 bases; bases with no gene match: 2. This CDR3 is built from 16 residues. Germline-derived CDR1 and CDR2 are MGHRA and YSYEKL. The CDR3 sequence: CASSQDGTGGNQPQHF. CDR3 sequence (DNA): TGCGCCAGCAGCCAAGATGGGACAGGGGGTAATCAGCCCCAGCATTTT.

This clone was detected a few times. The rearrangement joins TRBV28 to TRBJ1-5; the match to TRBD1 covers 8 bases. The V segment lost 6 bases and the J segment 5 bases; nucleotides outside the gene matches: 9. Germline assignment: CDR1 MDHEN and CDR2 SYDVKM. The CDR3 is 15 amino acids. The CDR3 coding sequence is TGTGCCAGCAGCCCAGTTCAGGACAGGGATCAGCCCCAGCATTTT. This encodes CASSPVQDRDQPQHF. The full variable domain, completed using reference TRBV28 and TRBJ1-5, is DVKVTQSSRYLVKRTGEKVFLECVQDMDHENMFWYRQDPGLGLRLIYFSYDVKMKEKGDIPEGYSVSREKKERFSLILESASTNQTSMYLCASSPVQDRDQPQHFGDGTRLSIL.

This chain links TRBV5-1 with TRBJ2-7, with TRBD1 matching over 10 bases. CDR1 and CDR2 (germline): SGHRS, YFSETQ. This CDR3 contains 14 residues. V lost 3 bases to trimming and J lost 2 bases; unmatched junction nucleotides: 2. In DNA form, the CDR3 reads TGCGCCAGCAGCTCCGGACAGGGGGCCTACGAGCAGTACTTC. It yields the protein CASSSGQGAYEQYF.

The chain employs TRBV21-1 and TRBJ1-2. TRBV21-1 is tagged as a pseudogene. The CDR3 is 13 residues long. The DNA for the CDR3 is TGTGCCAGCAGCAAAGGTCGGGGCTATGGCTACACCTTC. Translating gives CASSKGRGYGYTF.

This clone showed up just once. The DNA for the CDR3 is TGTGCCAGCAGCTTGGTTCGCGGATCCACAGATACGCAGTATTTT. Encoded protein: CASSLVRGSTDTQYF. The chain is built from TRBV7-9 and TRBJ2-3; D is undetermined. Germline CDR1 is SEHNR and CDR2 is FQNEAQ (reference sequence). V lost 3 bases and J lost 2, with 12 bases in between. There are 15 residues in the CDR3.

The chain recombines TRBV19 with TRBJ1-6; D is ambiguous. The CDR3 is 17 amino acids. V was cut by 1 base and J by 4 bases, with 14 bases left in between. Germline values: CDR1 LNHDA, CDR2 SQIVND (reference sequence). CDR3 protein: CASSIGGGGRYNSPLHF. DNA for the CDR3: TGTGCCAGTAGTATAGGTGGAGGCGGGAGATATAATTCACCCCTCCACTTT.

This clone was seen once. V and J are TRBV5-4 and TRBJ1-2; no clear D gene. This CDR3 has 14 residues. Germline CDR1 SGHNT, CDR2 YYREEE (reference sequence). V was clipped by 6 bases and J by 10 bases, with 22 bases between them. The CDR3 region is CASTSLLVAGDYTF. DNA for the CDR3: TGTGCCAGCACCTCGCTTCTTGTTGCGGGAGACTACACCTTC.

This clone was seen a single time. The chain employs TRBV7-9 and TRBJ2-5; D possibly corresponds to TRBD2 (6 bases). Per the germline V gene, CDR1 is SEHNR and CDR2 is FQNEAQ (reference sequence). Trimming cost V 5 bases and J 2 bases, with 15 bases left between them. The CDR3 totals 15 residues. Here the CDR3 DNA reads TGTGCCAGCAGCGAGCGTCTAGCGATACAAGAGACCCAGTACTTC. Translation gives CASSERLAIQETQYF.

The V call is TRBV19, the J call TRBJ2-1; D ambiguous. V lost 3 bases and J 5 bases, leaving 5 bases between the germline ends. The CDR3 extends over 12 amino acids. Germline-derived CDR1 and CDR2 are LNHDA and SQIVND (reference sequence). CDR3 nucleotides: TGTGCCAGTAGTATTCGTAACAATGAGCAGTTCTTC. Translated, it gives CASSIRNNEQFF.

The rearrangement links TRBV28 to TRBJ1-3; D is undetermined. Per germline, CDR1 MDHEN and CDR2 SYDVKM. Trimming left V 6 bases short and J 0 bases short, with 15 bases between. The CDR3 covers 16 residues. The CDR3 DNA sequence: TGTGCCAGCAGGGAATCGGGGTTCTCCTCTGGAAACACCATATATTTT. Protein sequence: CASRESGFSSGNTIYF.

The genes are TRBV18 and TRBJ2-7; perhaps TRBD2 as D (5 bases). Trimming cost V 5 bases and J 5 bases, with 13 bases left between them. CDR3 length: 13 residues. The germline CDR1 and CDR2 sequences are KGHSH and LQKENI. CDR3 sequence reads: CASSSSLVHEQYV. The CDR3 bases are TGTGCCAGCTCATCCTCACTAGTTCACGAGCAGTACGTC.

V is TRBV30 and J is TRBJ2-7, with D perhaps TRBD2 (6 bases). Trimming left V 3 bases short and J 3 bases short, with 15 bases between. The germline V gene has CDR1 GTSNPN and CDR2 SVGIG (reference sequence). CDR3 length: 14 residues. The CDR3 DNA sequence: TGTGCCTGGAGAAGGGGCGGGGTATTCTACGAGCAGTACTTC. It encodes CAWRRGGVFYEQYF.

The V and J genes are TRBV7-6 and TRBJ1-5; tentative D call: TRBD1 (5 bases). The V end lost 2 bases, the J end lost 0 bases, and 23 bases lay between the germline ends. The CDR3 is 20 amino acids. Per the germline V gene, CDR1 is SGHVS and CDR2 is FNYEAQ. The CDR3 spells CASSLRRGDRDAYSNQPQHF. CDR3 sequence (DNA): TGTGCCAGCAGCTTACGACGGGGGGATAGAGATGCCTATAGCAATCAGCCCCAGCATTTT.

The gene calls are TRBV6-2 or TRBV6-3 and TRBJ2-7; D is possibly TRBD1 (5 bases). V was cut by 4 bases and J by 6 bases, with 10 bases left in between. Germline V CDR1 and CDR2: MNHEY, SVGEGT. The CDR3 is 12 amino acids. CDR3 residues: CASSLGRVEQYF. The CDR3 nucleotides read TGTGCCAGCAGTTTGGGCAGGGTCGAGCAGTACTTC.

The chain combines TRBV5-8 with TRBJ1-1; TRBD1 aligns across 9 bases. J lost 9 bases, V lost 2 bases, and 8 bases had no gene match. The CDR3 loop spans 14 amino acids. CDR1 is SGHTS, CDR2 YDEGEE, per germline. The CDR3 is CASSFLGQGDKAFF. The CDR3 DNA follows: TGTGCCAGCAGCTTTTTGGGACAGGGAGACAAAGCTTTCTTT.

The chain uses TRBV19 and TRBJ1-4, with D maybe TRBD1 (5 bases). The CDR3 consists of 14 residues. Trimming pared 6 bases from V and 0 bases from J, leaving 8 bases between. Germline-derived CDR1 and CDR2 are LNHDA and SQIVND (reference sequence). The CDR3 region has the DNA TGTGCCAGTAGACCACAGGCAACTAATGAAAAACTGTTTTTT. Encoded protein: CASRPQATNEKLFF.

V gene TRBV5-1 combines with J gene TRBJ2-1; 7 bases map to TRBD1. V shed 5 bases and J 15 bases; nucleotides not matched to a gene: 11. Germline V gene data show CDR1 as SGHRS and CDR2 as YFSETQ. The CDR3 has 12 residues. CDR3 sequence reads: CASSDTGTALFF. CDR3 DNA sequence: TGCGCCAGCAGTGACACCGGGACAGCCTTGTTCTTC.

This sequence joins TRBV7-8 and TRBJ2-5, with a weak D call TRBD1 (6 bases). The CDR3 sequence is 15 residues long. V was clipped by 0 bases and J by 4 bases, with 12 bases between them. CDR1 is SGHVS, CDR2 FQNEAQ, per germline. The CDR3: CASSLARGSGETQYF. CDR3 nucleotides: TGTGCCAGCAGCTTAGCTAGGGGGAGTGGAGAGACCCAGTACTTC.

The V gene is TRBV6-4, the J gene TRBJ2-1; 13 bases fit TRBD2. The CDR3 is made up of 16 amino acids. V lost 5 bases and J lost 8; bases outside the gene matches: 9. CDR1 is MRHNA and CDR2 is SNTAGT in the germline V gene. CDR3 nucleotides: TGTGCCAGCAGTAGCACTAGCGGGGGGGCCATGGATGAGCAGTTCTTC. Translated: CASSSTSGGAMDEQFF.

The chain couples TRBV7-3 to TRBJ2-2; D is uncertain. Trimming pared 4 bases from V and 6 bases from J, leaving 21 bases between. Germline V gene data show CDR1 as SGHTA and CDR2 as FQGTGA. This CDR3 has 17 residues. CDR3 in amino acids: CASSSNDKRARSGELFF. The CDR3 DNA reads TGTGCCAGCAGCTCAAACGATAAGCGTGCTCGGTCCGGGGAGCTGTTTTTT.

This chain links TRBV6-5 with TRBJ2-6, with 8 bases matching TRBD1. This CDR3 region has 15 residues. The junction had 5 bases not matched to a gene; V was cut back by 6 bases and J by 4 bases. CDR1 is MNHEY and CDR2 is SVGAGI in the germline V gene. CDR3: CASRMDRAGANVLTF. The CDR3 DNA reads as TGTGCCAGCAGGATGGACAGGGCCGGGGCCAACGTCCTGACTTTC.